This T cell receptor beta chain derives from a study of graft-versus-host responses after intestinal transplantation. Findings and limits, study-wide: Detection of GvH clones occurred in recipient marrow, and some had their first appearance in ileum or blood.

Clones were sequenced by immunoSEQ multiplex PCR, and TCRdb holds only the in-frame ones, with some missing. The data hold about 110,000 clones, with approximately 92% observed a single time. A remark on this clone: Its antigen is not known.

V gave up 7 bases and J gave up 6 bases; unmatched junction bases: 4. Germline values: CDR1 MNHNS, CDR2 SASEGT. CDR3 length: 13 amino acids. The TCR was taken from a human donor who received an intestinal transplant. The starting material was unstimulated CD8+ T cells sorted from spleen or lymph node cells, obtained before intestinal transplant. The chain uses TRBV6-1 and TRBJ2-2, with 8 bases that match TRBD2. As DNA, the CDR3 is TGTGCCAGCATGGCGGGAGGCGCCGGGGAGCTGTTTTTT. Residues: CASMAGGAGELFF.